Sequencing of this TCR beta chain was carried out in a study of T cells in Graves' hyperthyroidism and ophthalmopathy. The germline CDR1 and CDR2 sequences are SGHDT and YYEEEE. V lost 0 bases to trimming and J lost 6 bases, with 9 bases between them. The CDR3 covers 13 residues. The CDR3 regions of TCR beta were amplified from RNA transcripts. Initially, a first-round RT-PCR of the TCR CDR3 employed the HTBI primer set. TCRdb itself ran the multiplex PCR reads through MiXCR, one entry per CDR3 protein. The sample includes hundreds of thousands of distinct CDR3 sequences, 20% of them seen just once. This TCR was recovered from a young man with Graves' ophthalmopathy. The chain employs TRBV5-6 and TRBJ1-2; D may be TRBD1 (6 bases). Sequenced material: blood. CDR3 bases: TGTGCCAGCAGCTTGGCGGCAGGGGATGGCTACACCTTC. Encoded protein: CASSLAAGDGYTF.